Shown below are 18 T cell receptor beta chains from a single sample sequenced in a study of blood T cell repertoires in COVID-19. Generated by immunoSEQ multiplex PCR, the TCRdb table keeps only in-frame clones and is missing some. The data show around 260,000 clones, roughly 88% seen once. The sequenced sample was peripheral blood. The receptors derive from a woman in her 30s with active or convalescent COVID-19.

The rearrangement links TRBV7-2 to TRBJ2-7; TRBD1 matches 9 bases. From germline, CDR1 is SGHTA and CDR2 FQGNSA. The ends lost 1 base at V and 3 bases at J; junction bases unmatched: 4. The CDR3 spans 15 residues. CDR3 region: CASSLGGTGFYEQYF. The CDR3 DNA follows: TGTGCCAGCAGCTTAGGCGGGACAGGGTTCTACGAGCAGTACTTC.

The chain joins TRBV7-9 to TRBJ1-2; TRBD1 agrees at 7 bases. The CDR3 is 13 amino acids. The V and J ends lost 4 bases and 7 bases, in that order; junction bases with no gene match: 6. Germline CDR1 and CDR2: SEHNR and FQNEAQ (reference sequence). The CDR3 loop is CASSSSRDSGYTF. CDR3 DNA: TGTGCCAGCAGCTCGTCCCGGGACAGTGGCTACACCTTC.

This clone was seen a handful of times. CDR3 loop: CASQLGDGNTIYF. As DNA, the CDR3 is TGTGCCAGCCAACTGGGAGATGGAAACACCATATATTTT. J is TRBJ1-3 and V is TRBV14; D is unresolved. In germline, CDR1 is SGHDN, CDR2 FVKESK. V was shortened by 8 bases and J by 3 bases, with 11 bases between the two germline ends. The CDR3 has 13 amino acids.

This clone was counted only a few times. The chain links TRBV7-9 to TRBJ1-3; a possible D gene is TRBD1 (5 bases). CDR1 SEHNR and CDR2 FQNEAQ come from the germline V gene (reference sequence). The ends were cut back, 5 bases at V and 0 bases at J, with 14 bases in the middle. This CDR3 has 16 residues. The CDR3 loop is CASSPDKSLSGNTIYF. As DNA, the CDR3 is TGTGCCAGCAGCCCGGACAAATCACTCTCTGGAAACACCATATATTTT.

The V and J genes are TRBV28 and TRBJ1-6; TRBD1 aligns across 7 bases. The CDR3 totals 16 residues. Germline V lookup: CDR1 MDHEN, CDR2 SYDVKM. The V and J ends lost 7 bases and 0 bases, in that order; junction bases with no gene match: 6. CDR3 DNA: TGTGCCAGCACCCCCGCAGGGGGCTCCTATAATTCACCCCTCCACTTT. It encodes CASTPAGGSYNSPLHF.

The chain joins TRBV30 to TRBJ1-5; D not certain. V was shortened by 0 bases and J by 0 bases, with 9 bases between the two germline ends. The germline CDR1 and CDR2 sequences are GTSNPN and SVGIG (reference sequence). The CDR3 contains 15 residues. Here the CDR3 reads CAWSVGGHSNQPQHF. In DNA, the CDR3 is TGTGCCTGGAGTGTCGGAGGCCATAGCAATCAGCCCCAGCATTTT.

This chain uses TRBV28 with TRBJ2-7; tentatively, D is TRBD2 (6 bases). Germline lookup yields CDR1 MDHEN and CDR2 SYDVKM. Trimming removed 4 bases at V and 4 bases at J, with 20 bases between. This CDR3 has 16 amino acids. This CDR3 reads CASSSPSRTGVYEQYF. The CDR3 region has the DNA TGTGCCAGCAGTTCCCCTAGCAGGACGGGGGTTTACGAGCAGTACTTC.

This clone turned up a few times. The genes are TRBV13 and TRBJ1-2; D might be TRBD1 (5 bases). This CDR3 is built from 14 residues. Per germline, CDR1 PRHDT and CDR2 FYEKMQ (reference sequence). V was shortened by 5 bases and J by 3 bases, with 13 bases between the two germline ends. The CDR3 DNA is TGTGCCAGCAGCCTTGCGGGGGAATACTATGGCTACACCTTC. Protein sequence: CASSLAGEYYGYTF.

This clone was seen only once. This sequence joins TRBV5-5 and TRBJ1-5; 7 bases match TRBD1. CDR1 is SGHKS and CDR2 is YYEKEE in the germline V gene (reference sequence). Trimming at V came to 2 bases and at J to 2 bases, leaving 1 base not matched to a gene. The CDR3 runs to 14 residues. CDR3 coding DNA: TGTGCCAGCAGCTTAGGGGGCGGCAATCAGCCCCAGCATTTT. Residues: CASSLGGGNQPQHF.

This clone has a handful of counts. As DNA, the CDR3 is TGTGCCAGCAGTTTAAACGGACAGGGAATAGTTGACTACACCTTC. Translation gives CASSLNGQGIVDYTF. This chain joins TRBV28 and TRBJ1-2, with 8 bases fitting TRBD1. V lost 2 bases and J lost 10; bases outside the gene matches: 12. The germline CDR1 and CDR2 sequences are MDHEN and SYDVKM. The CDR3 consists of 15 residues.

V is TRBV13 and J is TRBJ1-1, with 8 bases aligning to TRBD1. From germline, CDR1 is PRHDT and CDR2 FYEKMQ (reference sequence). The CDR3 covers 14 residues. With 3 bases clipped from V and 1 base from J, the junction kept 1 base outside the gene matches. The CDR3 coding sequence is TGTGCCAGCAGCTTCGGGACAGGGAACACTGAAGCTTTCTTT. Translating it yields CASSFGTGNTEAFF.

For the CDR3, the DNA is TGCGCCAGCAGCCAAAGTTTCGGTGAGCAGTTCTTC. Protein sequence: CASSQSFGEQFF. The chain uses TRBV4-1 and TRBJ2-1; D gene unclear. V dropped 2 bases and J dropped 9 bases, with 8 bases sitting between them. The CDR3 contains 12 residues. Germline V gene lookup returns CDR1 MGHRA and CDR2 YSYEKL.

The genes are TRBV30 and TRBJ1-5; no reliable D call. Between the trimmed V and J ends, which lost 2 bases and 7 bases, there was a span of 12 bases. Germline CDR1 reads GTSNPN; CDR2 reads SVGIG (reference sequence). This CDR3 has 13 amino acids. CDR3 DNA sequence: TGTGCCTGGAGTTCCCAGGAGGAACAGCCCCAGCATTTT. Translation: CAWSSQEEQPQHF.

The chain uses TRBV6-1 and TRBJ1-3; 8 bases match TRBD1. Trimming at V came to 0 bases and at J to 1 base, leaving 5 bases not matched to a gene. Germline lookup yields CDR1 MNHNS and CDR2 SASEGT. This CDR3 contains 17 residues. CDR3 in amino acids: CASSEALWTGSGNTIYF. Written as DNA, the CDR3 is TGTGCCAGCAGTGAAGCTCTATGGACAGGGTCTGGAAACACCATATATTTT.

This chain uses TRBV7-2 with TRBJ1-6, with TRBD1 as a possible D gene (6 bases). V was cut by 2 bases and J by 9 bases, with 11 bases left in between. This CDR3 region has 14 residues. Germline values: CDR1 SGHTA, CDR2 FQGNSA. Here the CDR3 DNA reads TGTGCCAGCAGCTTACCGGACAGACTTTCACCCCTCCACTTT. Translation: CASSLPDRLSPLHF.

This clone has only one observation. The chain's CDR3 is CASSFQGAQDGYTF. DNA for the CDR3: TGTGCCAGCAGCTTCCAGGGGGCGCAGGATGGCTACACCTTC. V is TRBV5-6 and J is TRBJ1-2; 8 nucleotides agree with TRBD1. The CDR3 is made up of 14 amino acids. CDR1 is SGHDT and CDR2 is YYEEEE in the germline V gene. Unmatched junction bases numbered 6, after V lost 2 bases and J lost 6 bases.

The chain has TRBV6-5 and TRBJ1-5, with TRBD1 as a possible D gene (5 bases). The CDR3 sequence is 16 residues long. Germline CDR1 and CDR2: MNHEY and SVGAGI. V was shortened by 0 bases and J by 4 bases, with 13 bases between the two germline ends. CDR3 in DNA: TGTGCCAGCAGTTACTCAGCGCGGGACCTAAATCAGCCCCAGCATTTT. The encoded protein is CASSYSARDLNQPQHF.

The chain carries TRBV25-1 and TRBJ1-2; D gene uncertain. Germline lookup yields CDR1 MGHDK and CDR2 SYGVNS. The CDR3 totals 12 residues. Trimming took off 4 bases at V and 2 bases at J, with 5 bases between the two ends. The CDR3 sequence is CASSVSNYGYTF. The DNA for the CDR3 is TGTGCCAGCAGTGTTAGCAACTATGGCTACACCTTC.